Sequencing of this TCR beta chain was carried out in a study of memory CD4+ T cells and cytomegalovirus serostatus (dated by TCRdb to between 2017 and 2020). In the study overall: A total of some 35 healthy Belgian adults, of whom 9 were CMV seropositive and roughly 24 were CMV seronegative, were included in the cohort. The study sequenced CD4+ memory TCRbeta repertoires of a Belgian cohort with known cytomegalovirus serostatus to replicate a published TCR-based CMV serostatus classifier.

Inclusive of the bounding cysteine and phenylalanine, the CDR3 is 15 residues long. Only CDR3 DNA remains: 45 bases, in frame from the first base. V is trimmed back by 4 bases and J by 2 bases, and the junction contains 4 bases that no gene match accounts for. Sequences SGHNT (CDR1) and YYREEE (CDR2) are obtained from the germline V gene (reference sequence). Overall results and qualifications from the work: On the Belgian cohort, the classifier based on the original framework reached a median bootstrapped AUC of roughly 0.96, with a 95% CI of 0.76-1.00. The results were interpreted as suggesting that the CMV-associated TCR signature is mostly present in the CD4+ memory repertoire. Of 164 previously reported CMV-associated TCRbeta sequences, about 62 appeared in the CD4+ memory repertoires, each in one to five individuals. Unlike the original study, which covered naive and memory CD4+ and CD8+ populations, the Belgian study sequenced only CD4+CD45RO+ memory cells. CMV serostatus prediction reached a median bootstrapped AUC of roughly 0.96 with the original framework and 0.85 to 0.91 with a US-trained random forest.

Single viable CD3+CD4+CD8-CD45RO+ cells were sorted as memory CD4+ T cells on a FACSAria II. To determine CMV serostatus, a Roche Elecsys assay was used that detects serum IgG against CMV pp150, pp28, p38 and p52. Following thawing, total CD4+ T cells were enriched through positive selection using CD4 magnetic microbeads. Samples originated from another study that specifically interrogated the CD4+ T cell memory repertoire. Peripheral blood mononuclear cells were isolated and cryopreserved following standard operating procedures; serum was stored at -80 °C. The staining relied on CD3-PerCP (BW264/56), CD4-APC (RPA-T4), CD45RO-PE (UCHT1) and CD8-Pacific Orange (3B5) antibodies, and Sytox blue was used to exclude non-viable cells. The Quick-DNA Microprep Kit was used to extract genomic DNA from the sorted cells. Amplification of TCRbeta DNA was done with the immunoSEQ hsTCRbeta kit, following the protocol from the manufacturer. TCRbeta libraries were sequenced on an Illumina MiSeq instrument. In the original analysis: After out-of-frame sequences were removed, 2 million to 2.5 million distinct TCRbeta sequences remained, averaging about 67,000 per individual. Each individual was scored according to the count of 164 previously reported CMV-associated TCRbeta sequences and the total productive distinct TCRbeta count. A beta-binomial model was reimplemented in Python, and scikit-learn random forests with default parameters were trained on US cohort data. Classifier performance on the Belgian cohort was summarized as median AUC with percentile confidence intervals calculated over 10,000 bootstrap iterations. The clones in this table, taken by TCRdb from immuneACCESS, are in-frame only. Not every clone is retained; where verified, under half of the shortfall comes from an unresolved V gene, and the cause of the rest is unknown. From that table come the V and J calls and clone size; the DNA was used to work out D and trimming. For this sample there are 30,000 to 45,000 clones; 79% appear just once. Approximately 5.7% of the sample is held by the ten biggest clonotypes.

Of note for this clone: Its recognized antigen is unknown. No quality values exist for individual bases; no much larger clone is one base distant.

Sequencing was done on a sample of memory CD4+ T cells from blood. The receptor's source is an adult in good health and CMV-seropositive. The receptor chain draws on TRBV5-4 and TRBJ2-1, with 9 junctional bases fitting TRBD1. Here the CDR3 is given as CASSMDRGPYNEQFF. Read as DNA, the sequence is TGTGCCAGCAGCATGGACAGGGGCCCCTACAATGAGCAGTTCTTC. Full variable domain (CDR3 extended with the reference TRBV5-4 and TRBJ2-1 proteins): ETGVTQSPTHLIKTRGQQVTLRCSSQSGHNTVSWYQQALGQGPQFIFQYYREEENGRGNFPPRFSGLQFPNYSSELNVNALELDDSALYLCASSMDRGPYNEQFFGPGTRLTVL.